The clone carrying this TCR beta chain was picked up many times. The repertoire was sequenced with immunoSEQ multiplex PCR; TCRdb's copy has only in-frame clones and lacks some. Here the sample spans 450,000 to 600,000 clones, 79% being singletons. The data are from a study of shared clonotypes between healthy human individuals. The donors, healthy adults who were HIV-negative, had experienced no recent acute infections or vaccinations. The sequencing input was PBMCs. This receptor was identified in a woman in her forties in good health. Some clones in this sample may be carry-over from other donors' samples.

The CDR3 DNA reads as TGTGCCAGCAGTGCGGGCAGGGCTGAAGCTTTCTTT. It is translated as CASSAGRAEAFF. J is TRBJ1-1 and V is TRBV6-1; possibly TRBD1 for D (5 bases). Trimming took 4 bases from V and 6 from J, leaving 9 bases between them. Per germline, CDR1 MNHNS and CDR2 SASEGT. The CDR3 runs 12 residues.